The source of this T cell receptor (beta chain) is a study of blood T cell repertoires in COVID-19 (dated by TCRdb to 2020 to 2022). Turning to the overall study: Samples covering the acute and convalescent phases of COVID-19 were provided by collaborators in the United States, Italy and Spain. The prospective study material was composed of cDNA or gDNA derived from T cells, B-cell-depleted T cells, or PBMCs. Deeply sampled blood TCRbeta repertoires from subjects exposed to, actively infected with, or recovered from COVID-19 were included in the dataset. The repertoires were released in a freely available public database intended as a resource for research on the immune response to SARS-CoV-2. The samples were drawn from two sources: the first 160 participants of the ongoing ImmuneRACE study, and over 1,000 subjects contributed by 6 global collaborators. Sample metadata almost always included a de-identified subject ID, COVID-19 status, age in years and sex. Where available, HLA class I and class II types were taken from metadata supplied by the sample provider and were not determined by assay-based typing.

Of note for this clone: What this receptor recognizes is not known. No base-level quality is on record; no much larger clone is a single base apart.

General study outcomes and caveats: The quantity of clinical and demographic metadata differed by source and by participant and was supplied without curation.

In the prospective study, participants were roughly 18 to 100 years old, resided in fewer than 25 geographic areas of the United States, and were enrolled through a virtual design. Cohort assignment in the prospective study relied on participant-reported clinical history from a screening survey and a study questionnaire. Recovered participants in ImmuneRACE Cohort 3 were defined by two consecutive negative NP/OP PCR tests, clearance by a healthcare professional, or resolution of symptoms. Mobile phlebotomists in the prospective study collected whole blood, serum and a nasopharyngeal or oropharyngeal swab from every participant. Prospective study participants could optionally give additional blood draws and questionnaires over an approximately two-month period. Prospective study blood samples were shipped either frozen or at room temperature before DNA extraction. After removal of 5 bases from V and 3 bases from J, the junction retains 9 bases not matched to a gene. The CDR3 has 16 amino acids, counting the end cysteine and phenylalanine. This entry keeps only the CDR3 DNA: 48 bases, framed from base 1. CDR1 and CDR2, per the germline V gene, are SGHTA and FQGTGA.

TCRbeta CDR3 regions were amplified from genomic DNA by means of the immunoSEQ Assay, a bias-controlled multiplex PCR. Concerning the study's data processing: Nucleated cell counts per sample were estimated from amplification of reference gene primers within the assay. To quantify the absolute abundance of each unique TCRbeta CDR3 rearrangement, sequence reads were collapsed and filtered. For each sample, productive Simpson clonality was calculated as the square root of Simpson's diversity index over productive rearrangements. Sourced from immuneACCESS, this table was stored by TCRdb with only in-frame sequences that have V and J called. A share of the clones is absent; for the studies checked, an unresolved V gene accounts for under half, and the remainder has no known explanation. V, J and clone size reflect that table, while D and trimming were determined from the DNA. The sample table lists 300,000 to 400,000 clones, roughly nine tenths of them with a count of one. Around 2.6% of the sample is in the top ten clones.

The sequence links TRBV7-3 to TRBJ2-3, with 9 bases matching TRBD1. The sample comprised PBMCs or T cells enriched from blood (not recorded which). The TCR originated in a man aged 60-69 years who had recovered from COVID-19. The bases are TGTGCCAGCAGCGCCTGGGACAGGGCACGAACAGATACGCAGTATTTT. Translated, this is CASSAWDRARTDTQYF.